This T cell receptor (beta chain) is drawn from a study of shared clonotypes between healthy human individuals. Study information: Researchers assigned three CD4 naive, three CD4 memory, two CD8 naive and one CD8 memory plate to each donor. Points from the study as a whole: Enrolling few donors narrowed the genetic and exposure-history diversity that was represented. It was anticipated that sequencing depth would influence how many clonotypes donors shared.

Remarks on this clone: What it recognizes is unknown.

CD45RO-negative CD8 cells positively selected for CCR7 made up the naive population, which excluded terminally differentiated effector memory CD45RA+ cells. CDR1 and CDR2 from the germline V gene are SEHNR and FQNEAQ (reference sequence). J lost 0 bases, V lost 5 bases, and 9 bases had no gene match. This CDR3 has 16 amino acids. The method was immunoSEQ multiplex PCR; TCRdb's version includes in-frame clones alone and lacks a portion of them. The repertoire includes 550,000 to 600,000 clones, about 98% of them detected once, and 0.3% sits in the top ten. Sequenced input: naive CD8+ T cells sorted from blood. J is TRBJ2-7 and V is TRBV7-9, with TRBD2 matching 8 bases. This TCR came from a man younger than 45 in good health. This CDR3 reads CASSLSSGASSYEQYF. In DNA form, the CDR3 reads TGTGCCAGCAGCCTAAGTAGCGGGGCCAGCTCCTACGAGCAGTACTTC.